A single sample gave rise to the 5 T cell receptor beta chains below, sequenced in a study of early T cells in non-severe SARS-CoV-2 infection. MiXCR, applied by TCRdb to the 5' RACE reads, yields one record per CDR3 protein. The data show approximately 70,000 distinct CDR3 sequences, around 12% seen once. The sequencing sample was made of whole blood. These TCRs come from an adult who was a healthcare worker with PCR-confirmed SARS-CoV-2 infection or an uninfected control (not recorded which).

This chain links TRBV6-5 with TRBJ2-1; D call uncertain. CDR3 size: 15 residues. The V end lost 6 bases, the J end lost 0 bases, and 12 bases lay between the germline ends. Germline values: CDR1 MNHEY, CDR2 SVGAGI. CDR3 region: CASRVGANSYNEQFF. The CDR3 bases are TGTGCCAGCAGGGTCGGCGCGAACTCCTACAATGAGCAGTTCTTC.

The rearrangement uses TRBV27 and TRBJ2-7; either TRBD1 or TRBD2 may fit D (6 bases each). Per germline, CDR1 MNHEY and CDR2 SMNVEV (reference sequence). V was cut by 3 bases and J by 6 bases, with 12 bases left in between. The CDR3 length is 13 residues. DNA of the CDR3: TGTGCCAGCAGTTTGAGGGGGGCTGGCGAGCAGTACTTC. It is translated as CASSLRGAGEQYF.

This clonotype turned up a few times. The rearrangement links TRBV11-3 to TRBJ2-7; D tentatively reads TRBD1 or TRBD2 (6 bases each). The CDR3 has 13 residues. V lost 3 bases, J lost 4 bases, and 10 bases lay in between. Germline V gives CDR1 SGHNT, CDR2 YENEEA. The CDR3 sequence is CASSFGGWYEQYF. As DNA, the CDR3 is TGTGCCAGCAGCTTCGGGGGCTGGTACGAGCAGTACTTC.

This clonotype was counted at least ten times. V gene TRBV11-2 combines with J gene TRBJ2-1; the D call may be TRBD1 or TRBD2 (5 bases each). CDR3 length: 17 residues. The germline V gene has CDR1 SGHAT and CDR2 FQNNGV. Trimming removed 1 base at V and 0 bases at J, with 13 bases between. This CDR3 reads CASSLGLWGSSYNEQFF. CDR3 bases: TGTGCCAGCAGCTTAGGACTGTGGGGGAGCTCCTACAATGAGCAGTTCTTC.

At least ten counts were recorded for this clonotype. This chain uses TRBV6-5 with TRBJ1-1; D unclear. The CDR3 is 14 residues long. Trimming took 6 bases from V and 1 from J, leaving 12 bases between them. Per the germline V gene, CDR1 is MNHEY and CDR2 is SVGAGI. CDR3 nucleotides: TGTGCCAGCAGATGGTCTTCTGCGAACACTGAAGCTTTCTTT. Amino acids: CASRWSSANTEAFF.